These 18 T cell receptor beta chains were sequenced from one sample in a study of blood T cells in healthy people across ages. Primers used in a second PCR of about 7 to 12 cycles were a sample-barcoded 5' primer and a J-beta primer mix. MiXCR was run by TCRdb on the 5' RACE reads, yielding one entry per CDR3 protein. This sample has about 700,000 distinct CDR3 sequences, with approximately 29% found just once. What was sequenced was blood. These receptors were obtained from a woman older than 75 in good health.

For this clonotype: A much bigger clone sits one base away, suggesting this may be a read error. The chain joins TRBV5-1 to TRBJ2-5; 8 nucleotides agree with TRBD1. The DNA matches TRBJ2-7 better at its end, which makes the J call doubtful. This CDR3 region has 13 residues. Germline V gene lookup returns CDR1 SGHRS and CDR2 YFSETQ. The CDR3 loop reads CASSLPTGGEQYF. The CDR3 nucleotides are TGCGCCAGCAGCTTACCTACAGGGGGCGAGCAGTACTTC.

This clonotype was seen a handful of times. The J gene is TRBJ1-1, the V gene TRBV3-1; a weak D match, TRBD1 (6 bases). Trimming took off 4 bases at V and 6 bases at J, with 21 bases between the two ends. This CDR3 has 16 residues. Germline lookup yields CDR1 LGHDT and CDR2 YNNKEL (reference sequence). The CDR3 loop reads CASSLLGQTRRAEAFF. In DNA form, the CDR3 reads TGTGCCAGCAGCCTACTGGGACAAACCCGAAGGGCTGAAGCTTTCTTT.

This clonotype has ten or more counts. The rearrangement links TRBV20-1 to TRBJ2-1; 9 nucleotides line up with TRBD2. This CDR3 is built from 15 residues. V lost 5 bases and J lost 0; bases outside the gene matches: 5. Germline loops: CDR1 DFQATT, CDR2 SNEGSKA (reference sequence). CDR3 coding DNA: TGCAGTGCTGGACGCGGGGGGGTCTCCTACAATGAGCAGTTCTTC. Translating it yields CSAGRGGVSYNEQFF.

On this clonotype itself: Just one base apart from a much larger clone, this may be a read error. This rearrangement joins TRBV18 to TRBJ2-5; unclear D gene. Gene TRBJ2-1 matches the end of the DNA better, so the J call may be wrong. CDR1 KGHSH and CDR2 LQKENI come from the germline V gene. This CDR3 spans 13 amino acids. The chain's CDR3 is CASSPTQQETQFF. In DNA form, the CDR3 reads TGTGCCAGCTCGCCCACGCAGCAAGAGACCCAGTTCTTC.

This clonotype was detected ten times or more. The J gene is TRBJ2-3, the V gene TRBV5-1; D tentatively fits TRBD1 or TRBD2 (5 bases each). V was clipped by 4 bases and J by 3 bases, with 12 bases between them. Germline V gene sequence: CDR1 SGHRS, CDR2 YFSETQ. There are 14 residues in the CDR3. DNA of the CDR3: TGCGCCAGCAGCCTAATGGGACCGACAGATACGCAGTATTTT. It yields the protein CASSLMGPTDTQYF. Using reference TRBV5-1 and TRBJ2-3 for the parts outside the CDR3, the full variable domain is KAGVTQTPRYLIKTRGQQVTLSCSPISGHRSVSWYQQTPGQGLQFLFEYFSETQRNKGNFPGRFSGRQFSNSRSEMNVSTLELGDSALYLCASSLMGPTDTQYFGPGTRLTVL.

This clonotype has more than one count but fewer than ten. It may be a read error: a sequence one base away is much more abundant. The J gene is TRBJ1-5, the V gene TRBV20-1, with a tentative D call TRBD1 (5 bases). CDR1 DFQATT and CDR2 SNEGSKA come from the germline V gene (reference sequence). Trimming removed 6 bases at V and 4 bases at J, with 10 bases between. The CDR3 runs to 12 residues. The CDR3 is CSAQGVNQPQHF. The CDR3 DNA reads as TGCAGTGCCCAAGGGGTGAATCAGCCCCAGCATTTT.

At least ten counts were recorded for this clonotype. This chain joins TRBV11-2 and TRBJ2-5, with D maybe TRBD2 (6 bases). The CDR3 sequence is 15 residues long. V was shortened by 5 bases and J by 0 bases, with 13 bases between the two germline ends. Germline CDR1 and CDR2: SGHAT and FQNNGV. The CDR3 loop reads CASSLYWDYQETQYF. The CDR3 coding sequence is TGTGCCAGCAGCCTCTACTGGGACTACCAAGAGACCCAGTACTTC. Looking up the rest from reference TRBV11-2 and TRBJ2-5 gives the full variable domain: EAGVAQSPRYKIIEKRQSVAFWCNPISGHATLYWYQQILGQGPKLLIQFQNNGVVDDSQLPKDRFSAERLKGVDSTLKIQPAKLEDSAVYLCASSLYWDYQETQYFGPGTRLLVL.

CDR3 region: CASSQEGSAPSPLHF. DNA of the CDR3: TGTGCCAGCAGCCAGGAGGGATCTGCTCCTTCACCCCTCCACTTT. This chain connects TRBV4-2 to TRBJ1-6; no reliable D call. V shed 3 bases and J shed 9 bases, with 15 bases lying between them. The V gene's germline CDR1 is LGHNA and CDR2 YNFKEQ. This CDR3 contains 15 residues.

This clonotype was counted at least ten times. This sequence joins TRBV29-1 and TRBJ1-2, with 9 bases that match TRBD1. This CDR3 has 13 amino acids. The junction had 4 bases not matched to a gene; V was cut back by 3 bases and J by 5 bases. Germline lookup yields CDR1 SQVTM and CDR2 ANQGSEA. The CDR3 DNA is TGCAGCGTTGAGACAGGGGGAAAATATGGCTACACCTTC. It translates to CSVETGGKYGYTF.

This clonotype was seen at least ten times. Here the CDR3 reads CSVAGGRETQYF. The CDR3 DNA follows: TGCAGCGTAGCGGGGGGGCGAGAGACCCAGTACTTC. The gene calls are TRBV20-1 and TRBJ2-5; the match to TRBD2 covers 11 bases. Germline V gene data show CDR1 as DFQATT and CDR2 as SNEGSKA (reference sequence). CDR3 length: 12 residues.

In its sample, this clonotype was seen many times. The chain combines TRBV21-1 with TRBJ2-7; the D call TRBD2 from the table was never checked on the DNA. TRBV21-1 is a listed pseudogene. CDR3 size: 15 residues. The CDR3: CASLRKRRSTYEQYF. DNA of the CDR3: TGTGCCAGCCTCAGGAAGCGGAGATCAACCTACGAGCAGTACTTC.

CDR3 DNA sequence: TGTGCCAGCACCGTGGGACAGGCGAACACTGAAGCTTTCTTT. Translation: CASTVGQANTEAFF. J is TRBJ1-1 and V is TRBV6-5, with 8 bases aligning to TRBD1. This CDR3 comprises 14 residues. J gave up 1 base and V 7 bases, and 5 bases lay outside the gene matches. Germline lookup yields CDR1 MNHEY and CDR2 SVGAGI.

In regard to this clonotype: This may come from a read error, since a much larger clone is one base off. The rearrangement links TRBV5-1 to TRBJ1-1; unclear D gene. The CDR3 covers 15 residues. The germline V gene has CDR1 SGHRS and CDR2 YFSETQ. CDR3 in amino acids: CASSLSGKSNAEAFF. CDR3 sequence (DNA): TGCGCCAGCAGCTTGTCCGGGAAGTCGAACGCTGAAGCTTTCTTT. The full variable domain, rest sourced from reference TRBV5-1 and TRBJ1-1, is KAGVTQTPRYLIKTRGQQVTLSCSPISGHRSVSWYQQTPGQGLQFLFEYFSETQRNKGNFPGRFSGRQFSNSRSEMNVSTLELGDSALYLCASSLSGKSNAEAFFGQGTRLTVV.

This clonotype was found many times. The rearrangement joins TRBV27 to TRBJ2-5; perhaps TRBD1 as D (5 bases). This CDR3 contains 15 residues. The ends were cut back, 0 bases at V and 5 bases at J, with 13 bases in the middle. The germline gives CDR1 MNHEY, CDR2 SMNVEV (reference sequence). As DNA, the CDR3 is TGTGCCAGCAGTTTATCAGGGGCCGTCCGGGAGACCCAGTACTTC. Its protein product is CASSLSGAVRETQYF.

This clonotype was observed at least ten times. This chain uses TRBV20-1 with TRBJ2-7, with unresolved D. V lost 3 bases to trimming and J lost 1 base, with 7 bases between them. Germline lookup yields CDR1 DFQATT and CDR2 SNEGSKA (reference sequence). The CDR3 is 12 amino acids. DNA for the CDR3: TGCAGTGCTAGGGAAACTTCCTACGAGCAGTACTTC. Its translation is CSARETSYEQYF.

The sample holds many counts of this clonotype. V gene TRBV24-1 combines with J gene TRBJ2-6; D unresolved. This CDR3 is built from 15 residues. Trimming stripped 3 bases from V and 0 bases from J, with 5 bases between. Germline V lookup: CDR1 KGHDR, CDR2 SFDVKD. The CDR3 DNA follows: TGTGCCACCAGTGATCTGAGCTCTGGGGCCAACGTCCTGACTTTC. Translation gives CATSDLSSGANVLTF.

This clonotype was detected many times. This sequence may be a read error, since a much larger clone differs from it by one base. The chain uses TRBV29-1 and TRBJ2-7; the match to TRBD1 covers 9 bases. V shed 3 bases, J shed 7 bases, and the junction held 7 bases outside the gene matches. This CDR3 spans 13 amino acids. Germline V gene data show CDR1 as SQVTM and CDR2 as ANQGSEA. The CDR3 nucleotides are TGCAGCGTTGACCGGGACAGGGATAGTGAGCAGTACTTC. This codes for CSVDRDRDSEQYF.

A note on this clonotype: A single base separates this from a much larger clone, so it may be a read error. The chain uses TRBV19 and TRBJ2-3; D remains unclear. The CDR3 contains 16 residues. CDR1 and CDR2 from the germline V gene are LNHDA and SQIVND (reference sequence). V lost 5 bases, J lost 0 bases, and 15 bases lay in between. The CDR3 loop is CASSGNNHPSTDTQYF. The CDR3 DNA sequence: TGTGCCAGTAGTGGGAACAATCACCCTAGCACAGATACGCAGTATTTT.